This TCR beta chain is from a study of early T cells in non-severe SARS-CoV-2 infection. Whole-study findings and limits: Reliance on VDJdb matching favored anti-spike CD8 responses; private and CD4 specificities were missed.

The TCR library protocol was used to attach unique molecular identifiers. These identifiers were attached to individual cDNA molecules. One entry per CDR3 protein, called by TCRdb with MiXCR from the 5' RACE reads. The table records under 25,000 distinct CDR3 sequences, 4.2% of them present only once. Germline V gene lookup returns CDR1 LGHDT and CDR2 YNNKEL (reference sequence). Trimming took 0 bases from V and 6 from J, leaving 12 bases between them. The CDR3 is made up of 15 amino acids. The sample holds many counts of this clonotype. Its antigen is not known. The rearrangement joins TRBV3-1 to TRBJ1-5; no clear D. This clonotype was obtained from an adult who was a healthcare worker with PCR-confirmed SARS-CoV-2 infection or an uninfected control (not recorded which). The sequenced sample consisted of whole blood. CDR3 in DNA: TGTGCCAGCAGCCAAGAGCCCCGGCCAAGTCAGCCCCAGCATTTT. This gives the protein CASSQEPRPSQPQHF. Full variable domain (missing parts from reference TRBV3-1 and TRBJ1-5): DTAVSQTPKYLVTQMGNDKSIKCEQNLGHDTMYWYKQDSKKFLKIMFSYNNKELIINETVPNRFSPKSPDKAHLNLHINSLELGDSAVYFCASSQEPRPSQPQHFGDGTRLSIL.